This is a list of T cell receptor beta chains from one sample in a study of tumor-infiltrating lymphocytes in primary liver carcinoma. From the multiplex PCR reads, TCRdb called clonotypes with MiXCR, one entry per CDR3 protein. The sample contains some 130,000 distinct CDR3 sequences, approximately 68% of which appear only once. Sequenced: tumor-adjacent normal liver tissue. The receptors were gathered from a woman aged 55-70 years with primary liver carcinoma and hepatitis B virus infection. The CDR3 runs from the conserved cysteine through the conserved F or W. The D gene is left open where the match is weak. Clone size is not always given. Where it is, it says once, few, many or a class for expanded clones.

D	size	J	V	CDR3	DNA
-	-	TRBJ2-7	TRBV28	CASSLGLGFREQYF	TGTGCCAGCAGTTTAGGTCTAGGGTTTCGCGAGCAGTACTTC
-	-	TRBJ2-3	TRBV14	CASNPSTDTQYF	TGTGCCAGCAACCCATCCACAGATACGCAGTATTTT
-	-	TRBJ2-7	TRBV5-1	CASSLSSERYF	TGCGCCAGCAGCTTATCAAGTGAGCGGTACTTC
TRBD1	-	TRBJ1-2	TRBV7-9	CASSLTRQGKSGYTF	TGTGCCAGCAGCTTAACAAGACAGGGAAAATCTGGCTACACCTTC
TRBD2	medium-sized	TRBJ2-2	TRBV6-1	CASSEVVAGGPIGELFF	TGTGCCAGCAGTGAAGTGGTGGCGGGAGGGCCCATCGGGGAGCTGTTTTTT
-	-	TRBJ2-2	TRBV5-5	CASSFIEGNTRELFF	TGTGCCAGCAGCTTTATAGAGGGAAACACCCGGGAGCTGTTTTTT
TRBD1	-	TRBJ2-3	TRBV11-2	CASSFTGADTQCF	TGTGCCAGCAGCTTTACAGGGGCAGATACACAGTGTTTT
-	-	TRBJ1-2	TRBV6-1	CASSGDGKEIYGYTF	TGTGCCAGCAGTGGAGACGGAAAAGAGATTTATGGCTACACCTTC
-	-	TRBJ1-1	TRBV28	CASTLGQKTEAFF	TGTGCCAGCACCCTCGGACAGAAGACTGAAGCTTTCTTT
-	-	TRBJ2-7	TRBV28	CVVSGTRRRAYKQYF	TGTGTCGTCTCCGGGACTCGCCGTAGGGCCTACAAGCAATACTTC
-	once	TRBJ1-2	TRBV30	CAWSVAFDSGYTF	TGTGCCTGGAGTGTAGCATTTGACTCTGGCTACACCTTC
-	-	TRBJ1-3	TRBV7-8	CAGSLTRGAGNTIYF	TGTGCCGGCAGCTTAACAAGGGGTGCGGGAAACACCATATATTTT
-	-	TRBJ2-7	TRBV14	CASSHQSRGGEQCF	TGTGCCAGCAGCCATCAATCGAGAGGGGGGGAGCAGTGCTTC
-	-	TRBJ2-3	TRBV11-2	CANSSDRIPTDTQYF	TGTGCTAACAGCTCGGATAGGATCCCCACAGATACGCAGTATTTT
TRBD1	-	TRBJ1-2	TRBV6-1	CASYGQGTMDYTF	TGTGCCAGCTATGGACAGGGAACGATGGACTACACCTTC
-	-	TRBJ2-1	TRBV28	CASSFLTTGNYNEKFF	TGTGCCAGCAGTTTCTTGACTACTGGGAACTACAATGAGAAGTTCTTC
-	once	TRBJ2-3	TRBV10-3	CAISEVQGRGTDTQYF	TGTGCCATCAGCGAAGTACAGGGAAGGGGCACAGATACGCAGTATTTT
-	many	TRBJ1-1	TRBV6-5	CASSMTAPSTEAFF	TGTGCCAGCAGTATGACGGCCCCGAGCACTGAAGCTTTCTTT
-	-	TRBJ1-6	TRBV6-6	CASSRHGQRSPLHF	TGTGCCAGCAGCCGACATGGACAAAGATCACCCCTCCACTTT
-	once	TRBJ2-3	TRBV5-1	CASSLEGNKLSDTPYF	TGCGCCAGCAGCTTGGAGGGTAATAAGCTCTCAGATACGCCGTATTTT
-	few	TRBJ2-3	TRBV7-2	CASSFSGTDTQYF	TGTGCCAGCAGCTTCAGTGGCACAGATACGCAGTATTTT
TRBD1	-	TRBJ1-2	TRBV29-1	CSAGTGRYGYTF	TGCAGCGCTGGGACAGGGAGATATGGCTACACCTTC
-	-	TRBJ2-1	TRBV11-2	CASSLVGVGRGCEQFF	TGTGCCAGCAGCTTAGTGGGGGTCGGCCGTGGGTGCGAGCAGTTCTTC
-	many	TRBJ1-6	TRBV11-2	CASSLGPGSPLHF	TGCGCCAGCAGCTTAGGGCCGGGTTCACCCCTCCACTTT
TRBD2	-	TRBJ2-1	TRBV5-6	CASEDVSGRADWGEQFF	TGTGCCAGCGAAGACGTTAGCGGGAGGGCGGATTGGGGCGAGCAGTTCTTC
-	-	TRBJ2-1	TRBV12-3/TRBV12-4	CASSYLTRGFDKQFF	TGTGCCAGCAGTTACCTGACTAGGGGTTTCGATAAGCAGTTCTTC
-	-	TRBJ1-6	TRBV20-1	CSARRGPSRGSPLHF	TGCAGTGCTAGACGAGGCCCTTCTCGAGGCTCACCCCTCCACTTT
-	-	TRBJ2-3	TRBV5-5	CARSTGQELDTQYF	TGTGCCAGGAGCACAGGACAAGAACTAGATACGCAGTATTTT
-	-	TRBJ1-5	TRBV11-2	CTSSSSSTSTDTQHF	TGTACTAGCAGCTCCTCCTCGACTAGTACAGATACGCAGCATTTT
-	-	TRBJ2-1	TRBV6-1	CASTELGEQFF	TGTGCCAGTACTGAATTGGGGGAGCAGTTCTTC
TRBD2	-	TRBJ2-3	TRBV29-1	CSVRLAGVDTQYF	TGTAGCGTCAGGCTAGCGGGAGTCGATACGCAGTATTTT
-	-	TRBJ1-1	TRBV29-1	CSARSTREVFF	TGCAGCGCCCGGAGCACAAGAGAAGTTTTCTTT
TRBD2	-	TRBJ2-2	TRBV20-1	CSTRDGRGLADTGELFF	TGCAGTACTAGAGATGGGAGAGGACTAGCGGACACCGGGGAGCTGTTTTTT
-	-	TRBJ2-1	TRBV6-1	CASGRGAGDYNEQLF	TGTGCCAGCGGACGAGGGGCGGGTGACTACAATGAGCAGTTATTC
TRBD1	-	TRBJ2-7	TRBV4-1	CANRRTGGLYEQYF	TGCGCCAACAGACGGACAGGGGGGCTCTACGAGCAGTACTTC
-	-	TRBJ1-2	TRBV4-1	CASSQDGGGAGDYTF	TGCGCCAGCAGCCAAGATGGAGGGGGGGCGGGAGACTACACCTTC
-	-	TRBJ2-2	TRBV29-1	CNVGQGNTGELSF	-
-	-	TRBJ2-7	TRBV21-1	CASNRGQGSPLAIYEQYF	TGTGCCAGCAATAGAGGACAAGGCTCCCCCTTAGCAATTTACGAGCAGTACTTC
TRBD2	once	TRBJ2-3	TRBV6-2/TRBV6-3	CASSFGSGRARTQYF	TGTGCCAGCAGTTTCGGTAGCGGGAGGGCCAGGACGCAGTATTTT
-	-	TRBJ2-2	TRBV9	CASSVPGRGNTGELFF	TGTGCTAGCAGCGTGCCGGGTCGAGGCAACACCGGGGAGCTGTTTTTT
-	once	TRBJ1-2	TRBV6-6	CASNQIYGYTF	TGTGCCAGTAATCAGATTTATGGCTACACCTTC
-	many	TRBJ2-3	TRBV4-1	CASSSEVGSRGADTQYF	TGCGCCAGCAGCTCCGAAGTAGGTTCCCGAGGGGCAGATACGCAGTATTTT
TRBD1	-	TRBJ1-4	TRBV6-5	CASNWTGTNEKLFF	TGTGCCAGCAATTGGACAGGAACTAATGAAAAACTGTTTTTT
-	-	TRBJ2-1	TRBV11-2	CASSPFPSPTAGDEQFF	TGTGCCAGCAGCCCCTTCCCCTCCCCGACCGCTGGGGATGAGCAGTTCTTC
-	-	TRBJ2-1	TRBV11-1	CASSLGVSNDEQFF	TGTGCCAGCAGCTTAGGGGTCAGCAACGATGAGCAGTTCTTC
TRBD1	many	TRBJ1-4	TRBV30	CAWSDTGDSNEKLFF	TGTGCCTGGAGCGATACAGGGGACAGTAATGAAAAACTGTTTTTT
-	many	TRBJ2-5	TRBV5-1	CASSLAGETQYF	TGCGCCAGCAGCTTGGCCGGAGAGACCCAGTACTTC
-	-	TRBJ2-2	TRBV5-6	CASSLAPESPGSCFF	-
TRBD2	many	TRBJ2-5	TRBV5-1	CASSLRLTSGMETQYF	TGCGCCAGCAGCTTACGGTTGACTAGCGGGATGGAGACCCAGTACTTC
-	many	TRBJ2-3	TRBV5-4	CASSWKFTDTQYF	TGTGCCAGCAGCTGGAAGTTCACAGATACGCAGTATTTT
-	-	TRBJ2-2	TRBV12-3/TRBV12-4	CASFTGIGELFF	TGTGCCAGTTTCACCGGCATCGGGGAGCTGTTCTTT
TRBD1	-	TRBJ1-2	TRBV11-2	CASSLASFGQGENYGYTF	TGTGCTAGCAGTTTAGCATCTTTCGGACAGGGTGAAAACTATGGCTACACCTTC
-	-	TRBJ2-3	TRBV12-3/TRBV12-4	CASSEAAGDTQCF	TGTGCCAGCAGCGAAGCGGCGGGCGATACGCAGTGTTTT
-	-	TRBJ1-5	TRBV30	CAWSVKGNRPQHF	TGTGCCTGGAGTGTCAAGGGCAATCGGCCCCAGCATTTT
TRBD1	-	TRBJ1-1	TRBV12-3/TRBV12-4	CASSSRTGTEALF	TGTGCCAGCAGTTCCCGGACAGGGACTGAAGCTCTCTTT
-	many	TRBJ2-5	TRBV7-9	CASSPSTYSRRGETQYF	TGTGCCAGCAGCCCTAGTACGTACTCCAGACGAGGAGAGACCCAGTACTTC
-	many	TRBJ1-2	TRBV5-1	CASSLARGTGGYTF	TGCGCCAGCAGCTTGGCCAGAGGGACGGGGGGCTACACCTTC